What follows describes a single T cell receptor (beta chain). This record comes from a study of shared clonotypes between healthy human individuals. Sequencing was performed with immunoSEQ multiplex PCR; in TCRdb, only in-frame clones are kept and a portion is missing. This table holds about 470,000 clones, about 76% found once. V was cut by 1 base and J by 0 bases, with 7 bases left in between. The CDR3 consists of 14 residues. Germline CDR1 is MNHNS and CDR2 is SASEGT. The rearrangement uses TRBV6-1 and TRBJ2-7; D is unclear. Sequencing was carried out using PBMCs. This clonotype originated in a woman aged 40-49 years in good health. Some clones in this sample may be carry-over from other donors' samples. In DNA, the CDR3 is TGTGCCAGCAGTGAAGTTTGGATCTCCTACGAGCAGTACTTC. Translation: CASSEVWISYEQYF.